A selection of T cell receptor beta chains follows, all from one sample in a study of technical replicates of blood from a handful of donors. TCRdb's table, derived via immunoSEQ multiplex PCR, lists solely in-frame clones and lacks some. In the table there are some 69,000 clones, around 90% of which are singletons. Input material: PBMCs. These receptors all stem from a human donor in good health. Some clones in this sample may be carry-over from other donors' samples. Each CDR3 is given with its conserved first and last residue. D genes are given only for firm matches. The size field is filled for only some rows; it gives once, few, many or a size class.

d_call	v_call	j_call	clone_size	cdr3_aa	cdr3_nt
-	TRBV18	TRBJ2-7	-	CASSPSRVRGSYEQYF	TGTGCCAGCTCACCGTCCAGGGTGAGGGGGTCCTACGAGCAGTACTTC
-	TRBV2	TRBJ2-5	-	CASSESGDGGGTQYF	TGTGCCAGCAGTGAATCAGGAGACGGAGGCGGGACCCAGTACTTC
-	TRBV7-9	TRBJ1-2	-	CASSLVGGVHYGYTF	TGTGCCAGCAGCTTAGTTGGAGGGGTACACTATGGCTACACCTTC
TRBD1	TRBV7-2	TRBJ1-3	-	CASSPTGAGNTIYF	TGTGCCAGCAGCCCGACAGGGGCTGGAAACACCATATATTTT
-	TRBV30	TRBJ2-1	-	CAWSGTGSRSINEQFF	TGTGCCTGGAGTGGGACCGGGAGTAGGTCTATCAATGAGCAGTTCTTC
TRBD1	TRBV5-1	TRBJ1-2	-	CASSNTGTGGEYGYTF	TGCGCCAGCAGCAATACCGGGACAGGGGGGGAGTATGGCTACACCTTC
TRBD1	TRBV13	TRBJ1-1	-	CASSTQQGRSEAFF	TGTGCCAGCAGCACTCAACAGGGGAGGTCTGAAGCTTTCTTT
-	TRBV6-6	TRBJ1-4	-	CASSKRSNEKLFF	TGTGCCAGCAGCAAACGGTCAAATGAAAAACTGTTTTTT
TRBD2	TRBV5-6	TRBJ2-7	medium-sized	CASSGGLAGGYEQYF	TGTGCCAGCAGCGGGGGACTAGCGGGGGGCTACGAGCAGTACTTC
-	TRBV4-2	TRBJ1-4	-	CASSQGAQLGTNEKLFF	TGTGCCAGCAGCCAAGGAGCCCAACTCGGAACTAATGAAAAACTGTTTTTT
-	TRBV6-5	TRBJ2-1	-	CASRPPGEDNEQFF	TGTGCCAGCAGGCCGCCCGGGGAGGACAATGAGCAGTTCTTC
TRBD1	TRBV7-9	TRBJ1-1	few	CASSESGTANTEAFF	TGTGCCAGCAGCGAATCCGGGACAGCGAACACTGAAGCTTTCTTT
-	TRBV4-2	TRBJ2-7	-	CASSRQYGESYEQYF	TGTGCCAGCAGCCGACAGTACGGAGAGTCCTACGAGCAGTACTTC
-	TRBV19	TRBJ2-7	-	CASSMGTNEQYF	TGTGCCAGTAGTATGGGGACAAACGAGCAGTACTTC
TRBD2	TRBV6-5	TRBJ2-7	-	CASSYSSGGAYEQYF	TGTGCCAGCAGTTACTCATCCGGGGGGGCCTACGAGCAGTACTTC
-	TRBV19	TRBJ1-2	-	CASTHMSRANYGYTF	TGTGCCAGTACTCACATGTCCAGGGCCAACTATGGCTACACCTTC
-	TRBV10-1	TRBJ2-5	-	CASSEARLGEGPETQYF	TGCGCCAGCAGTGAGGCGCGGCTGGGAGAAGGGCCTGAGACCCAGTACTTC
-	TRBV30	TRBJ2-1	-	CAWSFREQFF	TGTGCCTGGAGTTTTCGTGAGCAGTTCTTC
TRBD2	TRBV12-5	TRBJ2-7	-	CASGTYLAGKDEQYF	TGTGCTAGTGGTACATATCTAGCGGGAAAAGACGAGCAGTACTTC
-	TRBV7-9	TRBJ1-3	-	CASSIPVAGNTIYF	TGTGCCAGCAGCATCCCGGTGGCTGGAAACACCATATATTTT
TRBD1	TRBV10-3	TRBJ1-3	many	CAISSTFGTGVSSGNTIYF	TGTGCCATCAGTAGCACCTTTGGGACAGGGGTGTCCTCTGGAAACACCATATATTTT
TRBD2	TRBV7-2	TRBJ2-5	-	CASSLAGGPIQETQYF	TGTGCCAGCAGCTTAGCGGGAGGGCCAATCCAAGAGACCCAGTACTTC
TRBD2	TRBV2	TRBJ2-3	-	CASLRGGTDTQYF	TGTGCCAGCCTACGGGGGGGGACAGATACGCAGTATTTT
TRBD2	TRBV19	TRBJ2-2	-	CASKLMGGGTGELFF	TGTGCCAGTAAATTAATGGGGGGGGGAACCGGGGAGCTGTTTTTT
-	TRBV19	TRBJ1-1	once	CASSTRNVDSAFF	TGTGCCAGTAGTACTAGAAACGTCGATAGCGCTTTCTTT